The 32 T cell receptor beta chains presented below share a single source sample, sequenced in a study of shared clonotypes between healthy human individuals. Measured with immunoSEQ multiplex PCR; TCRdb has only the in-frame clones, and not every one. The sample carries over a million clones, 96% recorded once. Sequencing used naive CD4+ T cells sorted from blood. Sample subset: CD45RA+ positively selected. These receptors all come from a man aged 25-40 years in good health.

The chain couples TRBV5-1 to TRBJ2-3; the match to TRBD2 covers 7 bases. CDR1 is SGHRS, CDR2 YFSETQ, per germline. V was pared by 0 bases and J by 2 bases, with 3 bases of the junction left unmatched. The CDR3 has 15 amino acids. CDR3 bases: TGCGCCAGCAGCTTGGGAGCGGGATTCACAGATACGCAGTATTTT. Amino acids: CASSLGAGFTDTQYF.

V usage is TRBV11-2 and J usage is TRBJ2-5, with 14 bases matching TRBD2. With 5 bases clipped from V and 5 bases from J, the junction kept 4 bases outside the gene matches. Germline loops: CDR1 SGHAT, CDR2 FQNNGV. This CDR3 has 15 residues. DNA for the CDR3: TGTGCCAGCAGCCCGGGACTAGCGGGAGTGGAGACCCAGTACTTC. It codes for CASSPGLAGVETQYF.

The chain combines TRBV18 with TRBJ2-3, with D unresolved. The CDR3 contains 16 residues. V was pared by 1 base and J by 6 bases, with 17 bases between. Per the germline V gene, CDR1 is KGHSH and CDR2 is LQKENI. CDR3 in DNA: TGTGCCAGCTCACCACGGATTCAGACCCGAGCGGATACGCAGTATTTT. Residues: CASSPRIQTRADTQYF.

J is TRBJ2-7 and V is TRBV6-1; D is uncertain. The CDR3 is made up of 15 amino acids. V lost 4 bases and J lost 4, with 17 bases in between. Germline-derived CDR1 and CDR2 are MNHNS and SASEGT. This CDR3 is CASSVVYPTDYEQYF. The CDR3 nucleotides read TGTGCCAGCAGTGTGGTCTACCCAACAGATTACGAGCAGTACTTC.

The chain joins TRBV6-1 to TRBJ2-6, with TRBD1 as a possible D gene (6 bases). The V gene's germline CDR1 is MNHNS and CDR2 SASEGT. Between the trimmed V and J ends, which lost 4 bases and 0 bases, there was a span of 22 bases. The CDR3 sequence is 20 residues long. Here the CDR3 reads CASSADRTGNLPSGANVLTF. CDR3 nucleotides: TGTGCCAGCAGTGCAGACAGGACCGGGAATCTTCCCTCTGGGGCCAACGTCCTGACTTTC.

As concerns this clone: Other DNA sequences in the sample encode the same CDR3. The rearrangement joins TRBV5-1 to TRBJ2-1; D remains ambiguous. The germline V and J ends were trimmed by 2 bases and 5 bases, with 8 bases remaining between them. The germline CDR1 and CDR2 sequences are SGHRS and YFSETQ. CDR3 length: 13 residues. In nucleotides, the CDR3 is TGCGCCAGCAGCTTTGGATCGAACAATGAGCAGTTCTTC. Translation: CASSFGSNNEQFF.

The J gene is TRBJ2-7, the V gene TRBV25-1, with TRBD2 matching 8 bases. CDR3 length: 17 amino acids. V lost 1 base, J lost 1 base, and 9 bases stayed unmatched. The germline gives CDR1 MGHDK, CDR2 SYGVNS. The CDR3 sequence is CASSEFGGRPRSYEQYF. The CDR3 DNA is TGTGCCAGCAGTGAATTTGGCGGGAGGCCCAGGTCCTACGAGCAGTACTTC.

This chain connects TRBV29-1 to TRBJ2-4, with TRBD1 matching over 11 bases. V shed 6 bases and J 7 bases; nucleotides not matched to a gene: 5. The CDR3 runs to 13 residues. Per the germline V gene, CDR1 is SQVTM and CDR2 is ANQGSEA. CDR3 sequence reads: CSVSDRGPNIQYF. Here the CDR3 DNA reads TGCAGCGTGTCGGACAGGGGGCCGAACATTCAGTACTTC.

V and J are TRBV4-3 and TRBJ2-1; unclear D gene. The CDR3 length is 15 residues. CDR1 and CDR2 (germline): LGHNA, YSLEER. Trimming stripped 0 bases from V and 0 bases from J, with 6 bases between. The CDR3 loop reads CASSQDRSSYNEQFF. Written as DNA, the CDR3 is TGCGCCAGCAGCCAAGACAGGAGCTCCTACAATGAGCAGTTCTTC.

As DNA, the CDR3 is TGCGCCAGCAACACCGGGACGGTGAATGACTACACCTTC. This codes for CASNTGTVNDYTF. This chain uses TRBV5-1 with TRBJ1-2; D perhaps matches TRBD1 (5 bases). Germline V gene lookup returns CDR1 SGHRS and CDR2 YFSETQ. The V and J ends lost 6 bases and 10 bases respectively, with 19 bases between them. The CDR3 loop spans 13 amino acids.

The DNA for the CDR3 is TGCGCCAGCAGCCGGGCGACTAGCGGCTCCTACAATGAGCAGTTCTTC. This encodes CASSRATSGSYNEQFF. The V and J genes are TRBV5-1 and TRBJ2-1; 9 bases fit TRBD2. CDR3 size: 16 residues. V was pared by 4 bases and J by 0 bases, with 5 bases of the junction left unmatched. CDR1 and CDR2 from the germline V gene are SGHRS and YFSETQ.

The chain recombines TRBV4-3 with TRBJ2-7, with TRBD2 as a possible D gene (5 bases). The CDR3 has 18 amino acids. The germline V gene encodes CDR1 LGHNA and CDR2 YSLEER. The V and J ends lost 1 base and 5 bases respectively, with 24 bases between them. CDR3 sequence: CASSQGLTKAAGSNEQYF. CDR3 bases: TGCGCCAGCAGCCAAGGATTGACAAAAGCGGCAGGATCAAACGAGCAGTACTTC.

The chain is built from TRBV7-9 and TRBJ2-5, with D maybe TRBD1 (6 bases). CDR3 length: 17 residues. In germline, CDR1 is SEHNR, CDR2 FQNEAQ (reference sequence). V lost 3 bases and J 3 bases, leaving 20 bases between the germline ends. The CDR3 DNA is TGTGCCAGCAGCTTCCCTTCATTCCGGGACACCGAAGAGACCCAGTACTTC. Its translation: CASSFPSFRDTEETQYF.

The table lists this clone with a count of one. The CDR3 here is CASRRDTSNTEAFF. CDR3 in DNA: TGTGCCAGCAGGCGGGACACCTCTAACACTGAAGCTTTCTTT. V is TRBV7-8 and J is TRBJ1-1, with a possible D match to TRBD1 (6 bases). Germline loops: CDR1 SGHVS, CDR2 FQNEAQ. Trimming pared 6 bases from V and 2 bases from J, leaving 13 bases between. The CDR3 runs to 14 residues. Using reference TRBV7-8 and TRBJ1-1 for the parts outside the CDR3, the full variable domain is GAGVSQSPRYKVAKRGQDVALRCDPISGHVSLFWYQQALGQGPEFLTYFQNEAQLDKSGLPSDRFFAERPEGSVSTLKIQRTQQEDSAVYLCASRRDTSNTEAFFGQGTRLTVV.

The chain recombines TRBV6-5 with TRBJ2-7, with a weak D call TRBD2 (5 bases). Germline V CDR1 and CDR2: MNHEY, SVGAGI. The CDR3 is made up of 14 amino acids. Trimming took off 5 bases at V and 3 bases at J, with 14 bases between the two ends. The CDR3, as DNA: TGTGCCAGCAGTGAGGGTGTGCAGTTCTACGAGCAGTACTTC. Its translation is CASSEGVQFYEQYF.

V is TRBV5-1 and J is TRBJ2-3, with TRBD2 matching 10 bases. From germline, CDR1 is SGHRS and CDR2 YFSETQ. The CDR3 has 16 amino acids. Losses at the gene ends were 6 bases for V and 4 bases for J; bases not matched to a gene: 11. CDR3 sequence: CASNSLPSGSSDTQYF. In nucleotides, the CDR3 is TGCGCCAGCAATTCACTCCCTAGCGGGAGTTCAGATACGCAGTATTTT.

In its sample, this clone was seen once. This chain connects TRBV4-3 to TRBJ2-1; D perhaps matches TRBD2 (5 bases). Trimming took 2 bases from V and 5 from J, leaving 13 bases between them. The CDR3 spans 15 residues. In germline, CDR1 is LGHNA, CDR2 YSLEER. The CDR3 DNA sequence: TGCGCCAGCAGCCAAACCTACGGACTTGACAATGAGCAGTTCTTC. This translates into CASSQTYGLDNEQFF.

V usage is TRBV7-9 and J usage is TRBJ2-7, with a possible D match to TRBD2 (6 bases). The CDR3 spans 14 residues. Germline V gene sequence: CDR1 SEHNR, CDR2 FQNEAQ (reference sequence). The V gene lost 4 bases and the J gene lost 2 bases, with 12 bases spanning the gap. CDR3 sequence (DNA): TGTGCCAGCAGCTCTTTGACGGGAGCCTACGAGCAGTACTTC. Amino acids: CASSSLTGAYEQYF.

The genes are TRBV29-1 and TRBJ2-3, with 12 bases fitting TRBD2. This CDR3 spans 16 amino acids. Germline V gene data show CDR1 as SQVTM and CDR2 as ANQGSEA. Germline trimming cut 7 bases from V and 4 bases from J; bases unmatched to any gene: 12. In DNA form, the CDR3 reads TGCAGCGGCCACCGGTCACTAGCGGGAGGTGCAGATACGCAGTATTTT. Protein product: CSGHRSLAGGADTQYF.

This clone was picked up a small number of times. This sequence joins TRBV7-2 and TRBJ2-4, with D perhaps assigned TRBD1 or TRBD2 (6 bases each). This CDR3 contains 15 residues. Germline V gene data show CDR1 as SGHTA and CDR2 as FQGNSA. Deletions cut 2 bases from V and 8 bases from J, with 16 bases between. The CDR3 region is CASSLMLGGSDIQYF. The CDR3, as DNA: TGTGCCAGCAGCTTAATGCTAGGGGGGTCGGACATTCAGTACTTC.

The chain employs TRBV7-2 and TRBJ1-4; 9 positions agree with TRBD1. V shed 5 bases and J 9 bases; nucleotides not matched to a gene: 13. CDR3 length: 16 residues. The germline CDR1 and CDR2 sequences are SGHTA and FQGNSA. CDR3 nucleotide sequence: TGTGCCAGCAGCACACCGGGACAGGGCGTCGAACAAAAACTGTTTTTT. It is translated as CASSTPGQGVEQKLFF.

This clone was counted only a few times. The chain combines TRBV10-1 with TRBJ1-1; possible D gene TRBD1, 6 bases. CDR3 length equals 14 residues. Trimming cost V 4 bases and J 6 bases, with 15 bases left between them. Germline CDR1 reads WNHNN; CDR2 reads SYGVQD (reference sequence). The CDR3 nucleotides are TGCGCCAGCAGTGCCTTGAGGGGGGTCCCTGAAGCTTTCTTT. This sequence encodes CASSALRGVPEAFF.

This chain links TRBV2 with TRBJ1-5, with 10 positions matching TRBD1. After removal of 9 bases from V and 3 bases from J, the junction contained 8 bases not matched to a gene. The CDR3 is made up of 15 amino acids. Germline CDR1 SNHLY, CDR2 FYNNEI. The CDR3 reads CASRGTGEFNQPQHF. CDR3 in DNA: TGTGCCAGTCGAGGGACAGGGGAGTTCAATCAGCCCCAGCATTTT.

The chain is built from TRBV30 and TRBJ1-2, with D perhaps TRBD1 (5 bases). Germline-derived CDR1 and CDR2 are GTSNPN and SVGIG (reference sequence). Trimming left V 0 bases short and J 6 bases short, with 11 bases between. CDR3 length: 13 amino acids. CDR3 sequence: CAWSVRREHGYTF. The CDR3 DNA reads TGTGCCTGGAGTGTACGCAGGGAGCATGGCTACACCTTC.

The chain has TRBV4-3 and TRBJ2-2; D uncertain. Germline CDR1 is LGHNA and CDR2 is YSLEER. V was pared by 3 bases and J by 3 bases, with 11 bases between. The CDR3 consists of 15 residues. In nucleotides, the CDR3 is TGCGCCAGCAGCCAGGAAGGAAGGGACACCGGGGAGCTGTTTTTT. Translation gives CASSQEGRDTGELFF.

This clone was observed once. The CDR3 DNA is TGTGCCAGCAGCTGGGGGACTACCAATGAGCAGTTCTTC. It yields the protein CASSWGTTNEQFF. V usage is TRBV7-3 and J usage is TRBJ2-1; 7 bases fit TRBD2. Germline loops: CDR1 SGHTA, CDR2 FQGTGA. The length of the CDR3 is 13 residues. Germline trimming cut 4 bases from V and 6 bases from J; bases unmatched to any gene: 3.

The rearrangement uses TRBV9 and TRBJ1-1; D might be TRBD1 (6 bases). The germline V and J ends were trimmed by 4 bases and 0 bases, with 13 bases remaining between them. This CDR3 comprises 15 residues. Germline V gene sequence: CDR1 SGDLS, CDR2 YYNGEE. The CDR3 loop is CASSPQQGLNTEAFF. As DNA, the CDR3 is TGTGCCAGCAGCCCGCAACAGGGCTTGAACACTGAAGCTTTCTTT.

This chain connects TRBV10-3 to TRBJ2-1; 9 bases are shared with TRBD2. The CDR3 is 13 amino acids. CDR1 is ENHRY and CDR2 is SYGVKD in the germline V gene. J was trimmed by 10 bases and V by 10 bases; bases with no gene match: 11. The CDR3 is CATSKTSGTEQFF. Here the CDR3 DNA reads TGTGCCACCTCCAAGACTAGCGGCACCGAGCAGTTCTTC.

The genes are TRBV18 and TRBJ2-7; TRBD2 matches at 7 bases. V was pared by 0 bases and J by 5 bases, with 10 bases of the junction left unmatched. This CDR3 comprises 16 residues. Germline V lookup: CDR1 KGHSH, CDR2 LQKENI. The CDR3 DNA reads TGTGCCAGCTCACCACCTTCGGGGGGAGGTTACGACGAGCAGTACTTC. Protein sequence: CASSPPSGGGYDEQYF. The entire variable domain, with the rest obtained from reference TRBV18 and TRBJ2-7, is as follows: NAGVMQNPRHLVRRRGQEARLRCSPMKGHSHVYWYRQLPEEGLKFMVYLQKENIIDESGMPKERFSAEFPKEGPSILRIQQVVRGDSAAYFCASSPPSGGGYDEQYFGPGTRLTVT.

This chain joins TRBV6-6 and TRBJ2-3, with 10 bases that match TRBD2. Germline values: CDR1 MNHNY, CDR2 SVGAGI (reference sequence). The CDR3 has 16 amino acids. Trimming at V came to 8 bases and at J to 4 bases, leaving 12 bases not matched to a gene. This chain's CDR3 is CASCSGRAIQSDTQYF. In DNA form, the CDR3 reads TGTGCCAGCTGCAGCGGGAGGGCCATTCAGTCAGATACGCAGTATTTT.

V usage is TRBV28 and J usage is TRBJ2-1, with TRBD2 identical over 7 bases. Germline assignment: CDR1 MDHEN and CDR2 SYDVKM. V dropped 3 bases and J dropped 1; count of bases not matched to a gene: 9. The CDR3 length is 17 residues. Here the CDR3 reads CASSLPALATSYNEQFF. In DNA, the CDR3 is TGTGCCAGCAGTTTGCCGGCACTAGCGACTTCCTACAATGAGCAGTTCTTC.

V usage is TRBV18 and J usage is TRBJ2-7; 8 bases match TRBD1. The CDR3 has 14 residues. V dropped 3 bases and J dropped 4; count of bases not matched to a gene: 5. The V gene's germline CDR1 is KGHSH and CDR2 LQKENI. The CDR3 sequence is CASSPAGTGYEQYF. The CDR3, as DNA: TGTGCCAGCTCACCTGCCGGGACAGGTTACGAGCAGTACTTC.